The entry below describes one T cell receptor beta chain. The data were obtained in a study of blood T cell repertoires in COVID-19. Overall study: Both acute and convalescent COVID-19 samples were obtained from the United States, Italy and Spain. PBMCs, B-cell-depleted T cells, or T cells were the source of the cDNA or gDNA that made up the material.

Under the authors' procedure: For nucleated cells, counts were estimated from reference gene primer amplification. Clones were read by immunoSEQ multiplex PCR, and TCRdb kept only the in-frame ones, dropping some. That table furnishes V, J and clone size, whereas the DNA furnished D and trimming. Among under 200,000 clones, about 86% were seen once, and the ten largest hold roughly 7%. V dropped 6 bases and J dropped 5 bases, with 11 bases sitting between them. CDR1 is ENHRY and CDR2 is SYGVKD in the germline V gene. The CDR3 spans 14 residues. The genes are TRBV10-3 and TRBJ1-6; D unclear. The sequenced sample consisted of peripheral blood. The sequence derives from a middle-aged man with active or convalescent COVID-19. The CDR3 DNA is TGTGCCATCAGGCCGGCGGGAGATAATTCACCCCTCCACTTT. Amino acid sequence: CAIRPAGDNSPLHF.